Sequencing of this T cell receptor beta chain was carried out in a study of shared T cell receptors in the human thymus. V was cut by 1 base and J by 0 bases, with 16 bases left in between. The CDR3 is 17 residues long. Germline CDR1 reads SGHTS; CDR2 reads YDEGEE. The repertoire was sequenced with immunoSEQ multiplex PCR; TCRdb's copy has only in-frame clones and lacks some. The data show around 340,000 clones, 85% to 95% seen once. The TCR was taken from a human donor. This chain links TRBV5-8 with TRBJ1-1; D gene uncertain. The source material was thymocytes. The CDR3 loop reads CASSLNRGALMNTEAFF. CDR3 sequence (DNA): TGTGCCAGCAGCTTGAATCGGGGAGCACTAATGAACACTGAAGCTTTCTTT.